This passage covers 8 T cell receptor beta chains from one sample sequenced in a study of blood T cell repertoires in COVID-19. TCRdb's table, derived via immunoSEQ multiplex PCR, lists solely in-frame clones and lacks some. The sample lists approximately 230,000 clones, around 88% occurring once. The sample comprised peripheral blood. The receptors derive from a woman aged 25 to 39 with COVID-19, enrolled during active disease.

The rearrangement uses TRBV10-3 and TRBJ2-2; 10 bases line up with TRBD2. Germline CDR1 is ENHRY and CDR2 is SYGVKD. With 3 bases clipped from V and 5 bases from J, the junction kept 24 bases outside the gene matches. This CDR3 is built from 22 residues. CDR3 in amino acids: CAISETPASGLAGAERTGELFF. The CDR3 DNA reads TGTGCCATCAGTGAAACCCCTGCGTCTGGGCTAGCGGGAGCGGAAAGGACCGGGGAGCTGTTTTTT.

The chain has TRBV29-1 and TRBJ2-3, with 7 positions matching TRBD2. Germline V CDR1 and CDR2: SQVTM, ANQGSEA. Losses at the gene ends were 8 bases for V and 4 bases for J; bases not matched to a gene: 12. This CDR3 region has 14 residues. CDR3 amino acids: CSILREGSADTQYF. The CDR3 DNA follows: TGCAGCATTTTAAGGGAGGGTAGCGCAGATACGCAGTATTTT.

The rearrangement joins TRBV9 to TRBJ2-5; 9 bases fit TRBD2. This CDR3 spans 16 amino acids. Per germline, CDR1 SGDLS and CDR2 YYNGEE. Trimming took 2 bases from V and 4 from J; bases not matched to a gene: 9. Here the CDR3 DNA reads TGTGCCAGCAGCGTGAATCCAGCGGGGGGACCAGAGACCCAGTACTTC. Its protein product is CASSVNPAGGPETQYF.

V and J are TRBV7-6 and TRBJ2-7; TRBD1 matches at 11 bases. J gave up 6 bases and V 2 bases, and 6 bases lay outside the gene matches. The CDR3 loop spans 15 amino acids. Germline assignment: CDR1 SGHVS and CDR2 FNYEAQ. CDR3 DNA: TGTGCCAGCAGCTTAAAGGCGGGACAGGGGGGCGAGCAGTACTTC. It translates to CASSLKAGQGGEQYF. The full variable domain, in which reference TRBV7-6 and TRBJ2-7 provide the parts outside the CDR3, is GAGVSQSPRYKVTKRGQDVALRCDPISGHVSLYWYRQALGQGPEFLTYFNYEAQQDKSGLPNDRFSAERPEGSISTLTIQRTEQRDSAMYRCASSLKAGQGGEQYFGPGTRLTVT.

This clone was seen more than once but under ten times. J is TRBJ2-7 and V is TRBV7-2; tentative D call: TRBD2 (6 bases). V was cut by 1 base and J by 0 bases, with 13 bases left in between. The CDR3 runs 16 residues. The germline CDR1 and CDR2 sequences are SGHTA and FQGNSA. The CDR3 reads CASSLVAGPSSYEQYV. The CDR3, as DNA: TGTGCCAGCAGCTTAGTGGCGGGGCCAAGCTCCTACGAGCAGTACGTC.

The chain uses TRBV4-3 and TRBJ2-1; 7 nucleotides match TRBD2. Per the germline V gene, CDR1 is LGHNA and CDR2 is YSLEER. J lost 6 bases, V lost 0 bases, and 8 bases had no gene match. The CDR3 loop spans 16 amino acids. The CDR3 sequence: CASSQDGASGSNEQFF. CDR3 sequence (DNA): TGCGCCAGCAGCCAAGATGGGGCTAGCGGATCCAATGAGCAGTTCTTC.

This clone was observed a single time. This chain connects TRBV28 to TRBJ2-4; no clear D gene. The germline V and J ends were trimmed by 8 bases and 9 bases, with 23 bases remaining between them. Germline CDR1 reads MDHEN; CDR2 reads SYDVKM. The CDR3 runs to 15 residues. Here the CDR3 DNA reads TGTGCCAGCCGAGCCGAGTCCCCAAGTAGAGGCATTCAGTACTTC. It codes for CASRAESPSRGIQYF.

The chain has TRBV5-6 and TRBJ1-6; 7 nucleotides match TRBD1. J lost 1 base, V lost 6 bases, and 4 bases had no gene match. Germline assignment: CDR1 SGHDT and CDR2 YYEEEE. The CDR3 is 15 residues long. In nucleotides, the CDR3 is TGTGCCAGCACCCGGGACAGATCCTATAATTCACCCCTCCACTTT. Residues: CASTRDRSYNSPLHF.